These 27 T cell receptor beta chains share one sample of origin, sequenced in a study of CD8 T cells in Susac syndrome. Random hexamers were used to reverse transcribe the RNA input (about 0.5 to 1 ug). TCRdb called the immunoSEQ multiplex PCR reads again in MiXCR, with one record for every CDR3 protein. Of 100,000 to 150,000 distinct CDR3 sequences listed, around 75% were seen once; the top ten hold 0.51%. Sequencing used CD8+ T cells from PBMCs. These receptors were collected from a human donor with multiple sclerosis.

CDR3 protein: CASSLKAQDSLNTEAFF. CDR3 in DNA: TGTGCCAGCAGCCTTAAAGCTCAGGACAGCTTGAACACTGAAGCTTTCTTT. The chain recombines TRBV7-8 with TRBJ1-1; maybe TRBD1 (6 bases). Germline-derived CDR1 and CDR2 are SGHVS and FQNEAQ. The CDR3 is made up of 17 amino acids. The V end was cut by 5 bases, the J end by 0 bases, with 19 bases between.

The chain is built from TRBV7-2 and TRBJ2-7, with no clear D. The CDR3 totals 14 residues. Germline loops: CDR1 SGHTA, CDR2 FQGNSA. V was pared by 1 base and J by 3 bases, with 10 bases between. CDR3 coding DNA: TGTGCCAGCAGCTTAGTTACAGATTTCTACGAGCAGTACTTC. Protein sequence: CASSLVTDFYEQYF.

The chain has TRBV5-4 and TRBJ2-1, with TRBD2 identical over 10 bases. Germline assignment: CDR1 SGHNT and CDR2 YYREEE (reference sequence). The CDR3 is made up of 15 amino acids. V was pared by 4 bases and J by 8 bases, with 9 bases of the junction left unmatched. The CDR3 DNA reads as TGTGCCAGCAGCGGCACGACTAGCGGGTGGGATGAGCAGTTCTTC. Its translation: CASSGTTSGWDEQFF. Looking up the rest from reference TRBV5-4 and TRBJ2-1 gives the full variable domain: ETGVTQSPTHLIKTRGQQVTLRCSSQSGHNTVSWYQQALGQGPQFIFQYYREEENGRGNFPPRFSGLQFPNYSSELNVNALELDDSALYLCASSGTTSGWDEQFFGPGTRLTVL.

V and J are TRBV12-3 or TRBV12-4 and TRBJ1-4; D is undetermined. This CDR3 has 13 amino acids. Trimming took off 2 bases at V and 8 bases at J, with 9 bases between the two ends. For the CDR3, the DNA is TGTGCCAGCAGTTTAAGTAGGATCGAAAAACTGTTTTTT. Its protein is CASSLSRIEKLFF.

The chain is built from TRBV7-9 and TRBJ1-5, with D unclear. CDR1 and CDR2 from the germline V gene are SEHNR and FQNEAQ (reference sequence). V lost 1 base, J lost 12 bases, and 10 bases lay in between. The CDR3 contains 12 residues. The chain's CDR3 is CASSLGTSGQHF. DNA of the CDR3: TGTGCCAGCAGCTTAGGGACCAGCGGCCAGCATTTT.

The genes are TRBV29-1 and TRBJ2-2; D is ambiguous. Trimming left V 7 bases short and J 5 bases short, with 11 bases between. This CDR3 spans 12 amino acids. The germline gives CDR1 SQVTM, CDR2 ANQGSEA. CDR3 nucleotides: TGCAGCGCCCCGGGCGGTACCGGGGAGCTGTTTTTT. Amino acid sequence: CSAPGGTGELFF.

This clonotype was observed a single time. This chain joins TRBV20-1 and TRBJ2-7; D not resolved. The CDR3 has 13 residues. V gave up 3 bases and J gave up 0 bases, with 9 bases separating them. Per germline, CDR1 DFQATT and CDR2 SNEGSKA (reference sequence). CDR3 DNA: TGCAGTGCTAGTGGAGACACCTCCTACGAGCAGTACTTC. Amino acids: CSASGDTSYEQYF.

The chain carries TRBV20-1 and TRBJ2-3, with D unresolved. Per the germline V gene, CDR1 is DFQATT and CDR2 is SNEGSKA (reference sequence). The CDR3 totals 13 residues. Trimming pared 6 bases from V and 6 bases from J, leaving 16 bases between. The CDR3 protein is CSAERFLGDTQYF. CDR3 nucleotides: TGCAGTGCCGAGCGTTTCCTCGGTGATACGCAGTATTTT.

The chain employs TRBV7-9 and TRBJ2-7; D is possibly TRBD2 (6 bases). Trimming pared 8 bases from V and 4 bases from J, leaving 9 bases between. CDR3 length equals 11 residues. Germline V CDR1 and CDR2: SEHNR, FQNEAQ (reference sequence). The CDR3 nucleotides are TGTGCCAGCTTGGGGGGTTACGAGCAGTACTTC. Translated, it gives CASLGGYEQYF.

This clonotype was recorded a few times. The genes are TRBV27 and TRBJ2-7, with TRBD1 matching over 8 bases. The CDR3 runs 17 residues. J lost 7 bases, V lost 2 bases, and 16 bases had no gene match. The germline V gene has CDR1 MNHEY and CDR2 SMNVEV (reference sequence). DNA for the CDR3: TGTGCCAGCAGTTTACACCCCGGGACAGGCCTAAGGAAAGAGCAGTACTTC. It specifies CASSLHPGTGLRKEQYF.

This sequence joins TRBV23-1 and TRBJ2-7; 10 bases map to TRBD2. TRBV23-1 is recorded as an ORF, its role being uncertain. V was pared by 0 bases and J by 0 bases, with 8 bases of the junction left unmatched. CDR3 length: 18 amino acids. The CDR3 spells CASSQSDPSGRSSYEQYV. DNA for the CDR3: TGCGCCAGCAGTCAATCGGATCCTAGCGGGAGAAGCTCCTACGAGCAGTACGTC.

CDR3 nucleotide sequence: TGTGCCAGCAGCGTAATGGGCGAGACAGGGAACACTGAAGCTTTCTTT. It codes for CASSVMGETGNTEAFF. The chain carries TRBV9 and TRBJ1-1; the D gene is possibly TRBD1 (6 bases). Trimming cost V 1 base and J 1 base, with 14 bases left between them. Germline CDR1 and CDR2: SGDLS and YYNGEE. CDR3 length equals 16 residues.

CDR3 DNA: TGCAGTGCTAGAGAACCCCCAGGGGAGGGGGGCTACGAGCAGTACTTC. Translated: CSAREPPGEGGYEQYF. V usage is TRBV20-1 and J usage is TRBJ2-7; D is possibly TRBD2 (7 bases). Germline values: CDR1 DFQATT, CDR2 SNEGSKA (reference sequence). The CDR3 has 16 amino acids. V lost 0 bases and J lost 3, with 18 bases in between.

The rearrangement uses TRBV5-4 and TRBJ1-2, with 7 bases matching TRBD1. The CDR3 runs to 13 residues. Germline V CDR1 and CDR2: SGHNT, YYREEE (reference sequence). V trimming: 2 bases; J trimming: 8 bases; junction bases outside the gene matches: 6. The chain's CDR3 is CASSLDRALGYTF. The DNA of the CDR3 is TGTGCCAGCAGCTTAGACAGGGCATTAGGCTACACCTTC.

CDR3 nucleotides: TGTGCCAGCAGTCCAAAACCGTCGATGAACACTGAAGCTTTCTTT. Translation gives CASSPKPSMNTEAFF. This chain joins TRBV2 and TRBJ1-1; no firm D call. The germline V gene has CDR1 SNHLY and CDR2 FYNNEI. This CDR3 spans 15 amino acids. Trimming took 5 bases from V and 0 from J, leaving 13 bases between them. The full variable domain, rest sourced from reference TRBV2 and TRBJ1-1, is EPEVTQTPSHQVTQMGQEVILRCVPISNHLYFYWYRQILGQKVEFLVSFYNNEISEKSEIFDDQFSVERPDGSNFTLKIRSTKLEDSAMYFCASSPKPSMNTEAFFGQGTRLTVV.

This sequence joins TRBV12-5 and TRBJ2-7, with D uncertain. Germline assignment: CDR1 LGHNT and CDR2 FRNRAP. Trimming took 4 bases from V and 2 from J, leaving 12 bases between them. The CDR3 spans 14 residues. In nucleotides, the CDR3 is TGTGCTAGTGGTTCAGACCGACGGGCCTACGAGCAGTACGTC. Its protein product is CASGSDRRAYEQYV.

The gene calls are TRBV27 and TRBJ2-7, with D perhaps assigned TRBD1 or TRBD2 (6 bases each). Trimming stripped 5 bases from V and 2 bases from J, with 22 bases between. Germline CDR1 reads MNHEY; CDR2 reads SMNVEV (reference sequence). The CDR3 runs 17 residues. CDR3 in DNA: TGTGCCAGCAGTCCCATAAGGGGGGCTCGAGGCCCCTACGAGCAGTACTTC. Amino acids: CASSPIRGARGPYEQYF.

This chain connects TRBV19 to TRBJ2-7; 10 bases are a match to TRBD2. Looked up from germline, CDR1 is LNHDA and CDR2 is SQIVND (reference sequence). V was clipped by 3 bases and J by 2 bases; unmatched bases: 7. This CDR3 has 16 amino acids. The CDR3, as DNA: TGTGCCAGTAGTATCAGTGGACTAGCGGTTCCCTACGAGCAGTACGTC. Protein sequence: CASSISGLAVPYEQYV.

V and J are TRBV5-6 and TRBJ2-7, with D unclear. Germline-derived CDR1 and CDR2 are SGHDT and YYEEEE. This CDR3 is built from 14 residues. V lost 0 bases and J 5 bases, leaving 12 bases between the germline ends. The CDR3 loop reads CASSLGGRADEQYF. CDR3 bases: TGTGCCAGCAGCTTGGGAGGTAGGGCCGACGAGCAGTACTTC.

This clonotype was seen once. The J gene is TRBJ1-4, the V gene TRBV5-4, with TRBD1 identical over 7 bases. The trim removed 3 bases at V and 10 bases at J, leaving 6 bases unmatched. The CDR3 sequence is 13 residues long. Looked up from germline, CDR1 is SGHNT and CDR2 is YYREEE (reference sequence). The DNA for the CDR3 is TGTGCCAGCAGCTCGCCTGGGACAGCAAAACTGTTTTTT. This sequence encodes CASSSPGTAKLFF.

This chain connects TRBV20-1 to TRBJ2-1; D perhaps matches TRBD2 (5 bases). The length of the CDR3 is 16 residues. Germline CDR1 reads DFQATT; CDR2 reads SNEGSKA (reference sequence). V lost 0 bases to trimming and J lost 3 bases, with 15 bases between them. CDR3 bases: TGCAGTGCTAGAGACTCGGGGATTCAGAACTACAATGAGCAGTTCTTC. Amino acids: CSARDSGIQNYNEQFF.

This chain uses TRBV20-1 with TRBJ2-1; D is uncertain. CDR3 length: 15 amino acids. V lost 0 bases and J 8 bases, leaving 17 bases between the germline ends. Germline-derived CDR1 and CDR2 are DFQATT and SNEGSKA (reference sequence). This CDR3 reads CSARDLEQSEDEQFF. The CDR3 bases are TGCAGTGCTAGAGATCTTGAACAGAGTGAGGATGAGCAGTTCTTC.

This rearrangement joins TRBV5-1 to TRBJ2-5; D may correspond to TRBD1 or TRBD2 (5 bases each). Trimming took 4 bases from V and 2 from J, leaving 21 bases between them. CDR1 and CDR2 from the germline V gene are SGHRS and YFSETQ. There are 17 residues in the CDR3. In nucleotides, the CDR3 is TGCGCCAGCAGCCCCGGGACCCCACGGAACTTTCAAGAGACCCAGTACTTC. This encodes CASSPGTPRNFQETQYF.

This clonotype appeared a few times. The chain links TRBV6-1 to TRBJ2-3; D is undetermined. V lost 8 bases and J 0 bases, leaving 15 bases between the germline ends. The CDR3 length is 15 residues. CDR1 and CDR2 (germline): MNHNS, SASEGT. The CDR3 DNA follows: TGTGCCAGCGGGAAAGGGTATGGTAGCACAGATACGCAGTATTTT. Protein product: CASGKGYGSTDTQYF.

This clonotype has a single count. The chain joins TRBV4-1 to TRBJ2-3; 10 bases align to TRBD2. J gave up 4 bases and V 4 bases, and 11 bases lay outside the gene matches. Germline CDR1 reads MGHRA; CDR2 reads YSYEKL. This CDR3 is built from 17 residues. The CDR3 DNA sequence: TGCGCCAGCAGCCCCCAACTAGCGGGGTATGGCGCAGATACGCAGTATTTT. The encoded protein is CASSPQLAGYGADTQYF.

CDR3 coding DNA: TGCGCCAGCAGCCAAGAGTGGCTAGCGCGATTGAATGAGCAGTTCTTC. Encoded protein: CASSQEWLARLNEQFF. V gene TRBV4-3 combines with J gene TRBJ2-1; TRBD2 might be the D (6 bases). Germline V gene sequence: CDR1 LGHNA, CDR2 YSLEER. The V gene lost 0 bases and the J gene lost 7 bases, with 16 bases spanning the gap. This CDR3 spans 16 amino acids.

A few counts support this clonotype. The chain joins TRBV7-2 to TRBJ2-5; no definite D call. V was clipped by 2 bases and J by 3 bases, with 10 bases between them. This CDR3 has 14 amino acids. Germline V gene data show CDR1 as SGHTA and CDR2 as FQGNSA. This chain's CDR3 is CASSLMGGKETQYF. DNA for the CDR3: TGTGCCAGCAGCTTAATGGGTGGTAAAGAGACCCAGTACTTC.